Below, 11 T cell receptor beta chains from the same sample are listed, as sequenced in a study of OX40 agonist ivuxolimab in advanced cancers. Sequencing was performed with immunoSEQ multiplex PCR; in TCRdb, only in-frame clones are kept and a portion is missing. Among roughly 25,000 clones listed, more than 60% were seen once. The material was CD4+ or CD8+ T cells sorted from blood, obtained in a trial of the OX40 agonist ivuxolimab. These receptors originate from an adult with an advanced solid tumor such as melanoma, head and neck, liver or kidney cancer.

The chain uses TRBV5-5 and TRBJ2-2; D unresolved. The germline V gene encodes CDR1 SGHKS and CDR2 YYEKEE (reference sequence). This CDR3 comprises 18 residues. Trimming took 0 bases from V and 0 from J, leaving 15 bases between them. The CDR3 protein is CASSLAAGRAPNTGELFF. CDR3 nucleotides: TGTGCCAGCAGCTTGGCAGCTGGACGGGCGCCGAACACCGGGGAGCTGTTTTTT.

The rearrangement links TRBV4-3 to TRBJ1-4; no clear D. Trimming left V 0 bases short and J 5 bases short, with 13 bases between. This CDR3 is built from 16 residues. Germline-derived CDR1 and CDR2 are LGHNA and YSLEER. The CDR3 coding sequence is TGCGCCAGCAGCCAAGAAGGTCCACTGGCGAATGAAAAACTGTTTTTT. As protein: CASSQEGPLANEKLFF.

The chain carries TRBV7-8 and TRBJ1-1; D is possibly TRBD1 (6 bases). The V gene lost 2 bases and the J gene lost 4 bases, with 14 bases spanning the gap. There are 15 residues in the CDR3. CDR1 SGHVS and CDR2 FQNEAQ come from the germline V gene. The CDR3 nucleotides read TGTGCCAGCAGCTTAACGGGGGGGGCTGGCACTGAAGCTTTCTTT. Translated: CASSLTGGAGTEAFF.

This chain uses TRBV7-9 with TRBJ2-7, with no clear D. The CDR3 totals 12 residues. Germline V gene data show CDR1 as SEHNR and CDR2 as FQNEAQ (reference sequence). Trimming pared 1 base from V and 3 bases from J, leaving 4 bases between. The CDR3 is CASSLGFYEQYF. The CDR3 region has the DNA TGTGCCAGCAGCTTAGGCTTCTACGAGCAGTACTTC. Looking up the rest from reference TRBV7-9 and TRBJ2-7 gives the full variable domain: DTGVSQNPRHKITKRGQNVTFRCDPISEHNRLYWYRQTLGQGPEFLTYFQNEAQLEKSRLLSDRFSAERPKGSFSTLEIQRTEQGDSAMYLCASSLGFYEQYFGPGTRLTVT.

This chain links TRBV7-9 with TRBJ1-5; D is uncertain. Germline-derived CDR1 and CDR2 are SEHNR and FQNEAQ (reference sequence). The CDR3 covers 15 residues. Deletions cut 5 bases from V and 1 base from J, with 12 bases between. Written as DNA, the CDR3 is TGTGCCAGCAGCCTAGGACTGAAGAGCAATCAGCCCCAGCATTTT. It yields the protein CASSLGLKSNQPQHF.

V is TRBV6-6 and J is TRBJ1-1, with TRBD1 matching 9 bases. CDR3 length equals 13 residues. The J segment lost 5 bases and the V segment lost 8 bases, leaving 6 bases of the junction unmatched. CDR1 and CDR2 (germline): MNHNY, SVGAGI (reference sequence). The CDR3 DNA reads TGTGCCAGCCAGGGACAGGGTTTAACTGAAGCTTTCTTT. This sequence encodes CASQGQGLTEAFF.

In this sample, this clone turned up once. The chain employs TRBV30 and TRBJ1-2, with D uncertain. The CDR3 is made up of 12 amino acids. Germline lookup yields CDR1 GTSNPN and CDR2 SVGIG (reference sequence). Trimming removed 2 bases at V and 2 bases at J, with 6 bases between. CDR3 in amino acids: CAWSIPNYGYTF. DNA for the CDR3: TGTGCCTGGAGTATTCCAAACTATGGCTACACCTTC. The full variable domain, completed using reference TRBV30 and TRBJ1-2, is SQTIHQWPATLVQPVGSPLSLECTVEGTSNPNLYWYRQAAGRGLQLLFYSVGIGQISSEVPQNLSASRPQDRQFILSSKKLLLSDSGFYLCAWSIPNYGYTFGSGTRLTVV.

The chain couples TRBV19 to TRBJ2-7; 8 bases line up with TRBD1. Trimming at V came to 1 base and at J to 5 bases, leaving 4 bases not matched to a gene. CDR1 is LNHDA, CDR2 SQIVND, per germline (reference sequence). The CDR3 consists of 14 residues. CDR3 protein: CASSIGTGLDEQYF. The CDR3 DNA sequence: TGTGCCAGTAGTATAGGGACAGGGTTGGACGAGCAGTACTTC.

This clone showed up just once. V gene TRBV7-3 combines with J gene TRBJ2-7; possibly TRBD1 for D (6 bases). This CDR3 region has 16 residues. V dropped 2 bases and J dropped 0 bases, with 14 bases sitting between them. Germline V gene sequence: CDR1 SGHTA, CDR2 FQGTGA. CDR3: CASSLRDRSSSYEQYF. CDR3 DNA sequence: TGTGCCAGCAGCTTACGCGACAGGTCAAGCTCCTACGAGCAGTACTTC.

V usage is TRBV5-6 and J usage is TRBJ2-3; D is perhaps TRBD1 (5 bases). The germline CDR1 and CDR2 sequences are SGHDT and YYEEEE. This CDR3 has 15 amino acids. Trimming shortened V by 7 bases and J by 2 bases, and 17 bases separated the two germline ends. The CDR3 spells CASSRRWTNTDTQYF. DNA for the CDR3: TGTGCCAGCTCACGTCGGTGGACAAACACAGATACGCAGTATTTT.

The chain carries TRBV7-9 and TRBJ2-3, with 14 bases that match TRBD2. V trimming: 7 bases; J trimming: 2 bases; junction bases outside the gene matches: 5. This CDR3 is built from 16 residues. Germline CDR1 is SEHNR and CDR2 is FQNEAQ (reference sequence). In nucleotides, the CDR3 is TGTGCCAGCACCGGGACTAGCGGGGGTATCACAGATACGCAGTATTTT. It specifies CASTGTSGGITDTQYF. The complete variable domain, with remaining parts taken from reference TRBV7-9 and TRBJ2-3, reads DTGVSQNPRHKITKRGQNVTFRCDPISEHNRLYWYRQTLGQGPEFLTYFQNEAQLEKSRLLSDRFSAERPKGSFSTLEIQRTEQGDSAMYLCASTGTSGGITDTQYFGPGTRLTVL.